These 27 T cell receptor beta chains share one sample of origin, sequenced in a study of T cell responses to AZD1222 COVID-19 vaccine. Here immunoSEQ multiplex PCR was the method, and the copy in TCRdb shows in-frame clones only, minus some. The sample has around 180,000 clones, roughly 93% seen once. The starting material was peripheral blood, obtained on day 0 of AZD1222 vaccination. The receptors derive from an adult in good health.

To note about this clone: The same CDR3 can be traced to other DNA sequences in this sample. This chain connects TRBV2 to TRBJ1-2; D might be TRBD1 (6 bases). V lost 5 bases and J lost 2, with 9 bases in between. Germline CDR1 SNHLY, CDR2 FYNNEI. The CDR3 runs 13 residues. The DNA of the CDR3 is TGTGCCAGCAGTTCCGACAGGAACTATGGCTACACCTTC. This translates into CASSSDRNYGYTF. Full variable domain (missing parts from reference TRBV2 and TRBJ1-2): EPEVTQTPSHQVTQMGQEVILRCVPISNHLYFYWYRQILGQKVEFLVSFYNNEISEKSEIFDDQFSVERPDGSNFTLKIRSTKLEDSAMYFCASSSDRNYGYTFGSGTRLTVV.

The chain is built from TRBV19 and TRBJ2-3, with 14 bases aligning to TRBD2. V lost 4 bases to trimming and J lost 1 base; unmatched junction nucleotides: 7. This CDR3 is built from 18 residues. CDR1 and CDR2 from the germline V gene are LNHDA and SQIVND (reference sequence). For the CDR3, the DNA is TGTGCCAGTAGTACCGGGACTAGCGGGAGTCGGGGCACAGATACGCAGTATTTT. Its protein is CASSTGTSGSRGTDTQYF.

V usage is TRBV11-2 and J usage is TRBJ2-1, with 11 bases matching TRBD2. CDR1 and CDR2 (germline): SGHAT, FQNNGV. The V segment lost 5 bases and the J segment 10 bases; nucleotides outside the gene matches: 4. The length of the CDR3 is 13 residues. CDR3 residues: CASSPGTSGEQFF. CDR3 DNA: TGTGCCAGCAGCCCGGGGACTAGCGGAGAGCAGTTCTTC.

This clone was detected once. The chain has TRBV9 and TRBJ1-1; D ambiguous. The V end was cut by 3 bases, the J end by 4 bases, with 16 bases between. The germline CDR1 and CDR2 sequences are SGDLS and YYNGEE. This CDR3 region has 15 residues. The CDR3: CASSARAQAPTEAFF. The CDR3 DNA is TGTGCCAGCAGCGCTCGGGCGCAAGCCCCCACTGAAGCTTTCTTT.

This clone was observed a single time. The chain recombines TRBV28 with TRBJ1-2, with TRBD1 as a possible D gene (5 bases). Trimming stripped 2 bases from V and 6 bases from J, with 13 bases between. The CDR3 length is 14 residues. Germline values: CDR1 MDHEN, CDR2 SYDVKM. CDR3 DNA: TGTGCCAGCAGTTTAACCTTGGTAGGGGATGGCTACACCTTC. Its translation is CASSLTLVGDGYTF.

The chain couples TRBV28 to TRBJ2-1, with D possibly TRBD2 on 6 matching bases. Germline CDR1 MDHEN, CDR2 SYDVKM. V lost 2 bases and J lost 5, with 16 bases in between. CDR3 length: 16 residues. The CDR3 DNA follows: TGTGCCAGCAGTTTACTCAGGGAAGGGACTCACAATGAGCAGTTCTTC. It codes for CASSLLREGTHNEQFF.

This chain joins TRBV29-1 and TRBJ2-7, with TRBD2 identical over 7 bases. The CDR3 consists of 13 residues. V lost 4 bases to trimming and J lost 2 bases; unmatched junction nucleotides: 5. The germline CDR1 and CDR2 sequences are SQVTM and ANQGSEA. CDR3: CSVGASGPYEQYF. CDR3 nucleotide sequence: TGCAGCGTTGGTGCTAGCGGCCCCTACGAGCAGTACTTC.

The chain links TRBV7-8 to TRBJ2-1; 7 positions match TRBD2. The germline V gene encodes CDR1 SGHVS and CDR2 FQNEAQ. Trimming cost V 4 bases and J 3 bases; bases outside gene matches: 12. This CDR3 region has 17 residues. The CDR3 region is CASSSLGRTSDYNEQFF. CDR3 DNA sequence: TGTGCCAGCAGCTCATTAGGGCGAACTAGCGACTACAATGAGCAGTTCTTC.

This chain links TRBV5-1 with TRBJ1-2; D is undetermined. The CDR3 totals 14 residues. The germline V and J ends were trimmed by 0 bases and 0 bases, with 6 bases remaining between them. Germline CDR1 SGHRS, CDR2 YFSETQ. The CDR3 DNA sequence: TGCGCCAGCAGCTTGGCAAGGACTAACTATGGCTACACCTTC. It codes for CASSLARTNYGYTF. Together with reference TRBV5-1 and TRBJ1-2, the CDR3 gives the full variable domain: KAGVTQTPRYLIKTRGQQVTLSCSPISGHRSVSWYQQTPGQGLQFLFEYFSETQRNKGNFPGRFSGRQFSNSRSEMNVSTLELGDSALYLCASSLARTNYGYTFGSGTRLTVV.

As for this clone: One end of the junction varies from germline; a read error may be responsible. DNA for the CDR3: TGTGCTAGCAGCCAATCGCCGGGCACAGATACGCAGTATTTT. It translates to CASSQSPGTDTQYF. The chain is built from TRBV7-7 and TRBJ2-3; D remains ambiguous. The CDR3 contains 14 residues. In germline, CDR1 is SSHAT, CDR2 FNYEAQ (reference sequence).

This rearrangement joins TRBV15 to TRBJ2-1; 9 nucleotides line up with TRBD1. J gave up 1 base and V 2 bases, and 3 bases lay outside the gene matches. The length of the CDR3 is 16 residues. Germline assignment: CDR1 LNHNV and CDR2 YYDKDF (reference sequence). The CDR3 nucleotides are TGTGCCACCAGCAGAAGGGACAGGGTTTCCTACAATGAGCAGTTCTTC. Residues: CATSRRDRVSYNEQFF.

The chain joins TRBV27 to TRBJ1-5, with no clear D. The germline V gene encodes CDR1 MNHEY and CDR2 SMNVEV (reference sequence). The CDR3 covers 16 residues. V dropped 6 bases and J dropped 0 bases, with 15 bases sitting between them. CDR3 residues: CASSSSRGYSNQPQHF. The CDR3 bases are TGTGCCAGCAGCTCCTCCCGCGGATATAGCAATCAGCCCCAGCATTTT.

The V and J genes are TRBV27 and TRBJ1-2; 10 nucleotides match TRBD1. V lost 5 bases and J lost 7; bases outside the gene matches: 10. The CDR3 length is 15 residues. Germline V gives CDR1 MNHEY, CDR2 SMNVEV (reference sequence). This chain's CDR3 is CASSTRTGGGGGYTF. DNA of the CDR3: TGTGCCAGCAGTACTAGGACAGGGGGAGGTGGTGGCTACACCTTC.

The rearrangement uses TRBV5-4 and TRBJ1-6; the match to TRBD1 covers 11 bases. The germline V gene has CDR1 SGHNT and CDR2 YYREEE (reference sequence). The CDR3 covers 16 residues. V gave up 2 bases and J gave up 5 bases; unmatched junction bases: 3. The CDR3 sequence: CASSLGTGGDNSPLHF. CDR3 coding DNA: TGTGCCAGCAGCTTAGGGACAGGGGGAGATAATTCACCCCTCCACTTT. Drawing the rest from reference TRBV5-4 and TRBJ1-6, the complete variable domain is ETGVTQSPTHLIKTRGQQVTLRCSSQSGHNTVSWYQQALGQGPQFIFQYYREEENGRGNFPPRFSGLQFPNYSSELNVNALELDDSALYLCASSLGTGGDNSPLHFGNGTRLTVT.

The chain combines TRBV5-6 with TRBJ2-7; TRBD2 aligns across 11 bases. CDR1 is SGHDT and CDR2 is YYEEEE in the germline V gene. The CDR3 extends over 15 amino acids. Trimming took 2 bases from V and 2 from J; bases not matched to a gene: 3. The CDR3 loop reads CASSLVTSGTYEQYF. The CDR3 region has the DNA TGTGCCAGCAGCTTAGTGACTAGCGGGACCTACGAGCAGTACTTC.

This clone was picked up one time. V is TRBV20-1 and J is TRBJ2-7; perhaps TRBD2 as D (5 bases). Per the germline V gene, CDR1 is DFQATT and CDR2 is SNEGSKA (reference sequence). Trimming stripped 3 bases from V and 1 base from J, with 13 bases between. This CDR3 comprises 14 residues. The CDR3 DNA follows: TGCAGTGCTAGTGACCCGGCGGGTTCCTACGAGCAGTACTTC. Protein product: CSASDPAGSYEQYF.

V usage is TRBV6-2 or TRBV6-3 and J usage is TRBJ2-1, with no clear D. The CDR3 runs to 14 residues. The V gene lost 2 bases and the J gene lost 3 bases, with 8 bases spanning the gap. Per germline, CDR1 MNHEY and CDR2 SVGEGT. The CDR3, as DNA: TGTGCCAGCAGTTACGGGCGATACTACAATGAGCAGTTCTTC. This encodes CASSYGRYYNEQFF.

The chain links TRBV5-1 to TRBJ1-2; no definite D call. V was shortened by 0 bases and J by 3 bases, with 9 bases between the two germline ends. Germline loops: CDR1 SGHRS, CDR2 YFSETQ. There are 14 residues in the CDR3. CDR3 coding DNA: TGCGCCAGCAGCTTGGAGGACGGAGACTATGGCTACACCTTC. It encodes CASSLEDGDYGYTF.

V usage is TRBV7-3 and J usage is TRBJ2-5; tentative D call: TRBD1 (5 bases). Germline V gene data show CDR1 as SGHTA and CDR2 as FQGTGA. Trimming took off 5 bases at V and 6 bases at J, with 13 bases between the two ends. This CDR3 is built from 13 residues. CDR3 nucleotide sequence: TGTGCCAGCAGCCCAGACAGTTTGAAGACCCAGTACTTC. Its translation: CASSPDSLKTQYF.

The rearrangement links TRBV5-6 to TRBJ2-5, with 10 bases fitting TRBD2. V dropped 4 bases and J dropped 2; count of bases not matched to a gene: 2. This CDR3 is 14 amino acids long. CDR1 and CDR2 from the germline V gene are SGHDT and YYEEEE. The CDR3 loop is CASSRTSGQETQYF. CDR3 coding DNA: TGTGCCAGCAGCCGGACTAGCGGACAAGAGACCCAGTACTTC.

This chain links TRBV6-1 with TRBJ1-1, with 7 bases fitting TRBD1. Per germline, CDR1 MNHNS and CDR2 SASEGT. The CDR3 runs 15 residues. V shed 3 bases, J shed 1 base, and the junction held 5 bases outside the gene matches. In nucleotides, the CDR3 is TGTGCCAGCAGTGACAGGGGGGCCCCGAACACTGAAGCTTTCTTT. The encoded protein is CASSDRGAPNTEAFF.

This chain links TRBV23-1 with TRBJ2-1; 12 bases match TRBD2. TRBV23-1 is classed as an ORF, of uncertain function. J was trimmed by 5 bases and V by 6 bases; bases with no gene match: 8. The CDR3 has 16 residues. CDR3 in amino acids: CASSHLLAGGNNEQFF. CDR3 DNA: TGCGCCAGCAGCCATCTTCTAGCGGGAGGGAACAATGAGCAGTTCTTC.

This clone was counted at least ten times. This CDR3 is also generated by other DNA sequences in the sample. V gene TRBV28 combines with J gene TRBJ1-1; 7 nucleotides line up with TRBD1. From germline, CDR1 is MDHEN and CDR2 SYDVKM. This CDR3 is 16 amino acids long. Germline trimming cut 4 bases from V and 1 base from J; bases unmatched to any gene: 9. The CDR3 region has the DNA TGTGCCAGCAGTTGGGACAGCCTTTACGGGAACACTGAAGCTTTCTTT. It translates to CASSWDSLYGNTEAFF.

The genes are TRBV20-1 and TRBJ1-3; no definite D call. CDR3 length equals 14 residues. V lost 3 bases and J 0 bases, leaving 9 bases between the germline ends. CDR1 and CDR2 (germline): DFQATT, SNEGSKA (reference sequence). The CDR3, as DNA: TGCAGTGCTAGTCCACCCGTCTCTGGAAACACCATATATTTT. Amino acids: CSASPPVSGNTIYF.

The CDR3 DNA reads as TGTGCCAGCAGCCACGTAACCGCTCCCCTAGACACCGGGGAGCTGTTTTTT. As protein: CASSHVTAPLDTGELFF. The rearrangement links TRBV4-2 to TRBJ2-2; D not resolved. Trimming took off 3 bases at V and 3 bases at J, with 17 bases between the two ends. Looked up from germline, CDR1 is LGHNA and CDR2 is YNFKEQ. CDR3 length equals 17 residues.

The chain recombines TRBV5-5 with TRBJ1-3; D possibly corresponds to TRBD1 (5 bases). V lost 0 bases to trimming and J lost 5 bases, with 21 bases between them. CDR1 SGHKS and CDR2 YYEKEE come from the germline V gene (reference sequence). The CDR3 is 18 residues long. The CDR3 sequence is CASSLVVTATTGRNTIYF. CDR3 nucleotide sequence: TGTGCCAGCAGCTTGGTTGTGACAGCCACTACGGGACGAAACACCATATATTTT.

The V call is TRBV12-3 or TRBV12-4, the J call TRBJ2-7; the D gene could be TRBD1 or TRBD2 (7 bases each). CDR3 size: 12 residues. Deletions cut 6 bases from V and 9 bases from J, with 15 bases between. CDR3 DNA: TGTGCCAGCAGGGGGAGGGGGCTTGTGCAGTACTTC. It specifies CASRGRGLVQYF.